This T cell receptor (beta chain) was recovered during a study of PD-L1 blockade in urothelial cancer. Across the study: Of roughly 31 patients, about 25 were males with bladder-origin urothelial cancer. Patients previously received 0 to 3 chemotherapy regimens. Analysis of the blood was performed 3 weeks (second dose) and 6 weeks after treatment start. Researchers found blood samples held a median of roughly 140,000 T cells.

Time point given: peripheral blood 6 weeks after treatment start. Per the germline V gene, CDR1 is SEHNR and CDR2 is FQNEAQ (reference sequence). The trim removed 5 bases at V and 5 bases at J, leaving 5 bases unmatched. The CDR3 consists of 13 residues. Assay used: immunoSEQ multiplex PCR; TCRdb lists only in-frame clones, some missing. Of around 45,000 clones listed, roughly four fifths are singletons. This clone was picked up a small number of times. The chain employs TRBV7-9 and TRBJ1-1; 7 bases are shared with TRBD1. The sample was PBMCs, taken around atezolizumab (anti-PD-L1) treatment. This receptor was identified in a man aged 55 to 70 with urothelial cancer. CDR3 region: CASSVDRETEAFF. The DNA for the CDR3 is TGTGCCAGCAGCGTAGACAGGGAGACTGAAGCTTTCTTT. Based on the CDR3 plus reference TRBV7-9 and TRBJ1-1, the full variable domain is DTGVSQNPRHKITKRGQNVTFRCDPISEHNRLYWYRQTLGQGPEFLTYFQNEAQLEKSRLLSDRFSAERPKGSFSTLEIQRTEQGDSAMYLCASSVDRETEAFFGQGTRLTVV.